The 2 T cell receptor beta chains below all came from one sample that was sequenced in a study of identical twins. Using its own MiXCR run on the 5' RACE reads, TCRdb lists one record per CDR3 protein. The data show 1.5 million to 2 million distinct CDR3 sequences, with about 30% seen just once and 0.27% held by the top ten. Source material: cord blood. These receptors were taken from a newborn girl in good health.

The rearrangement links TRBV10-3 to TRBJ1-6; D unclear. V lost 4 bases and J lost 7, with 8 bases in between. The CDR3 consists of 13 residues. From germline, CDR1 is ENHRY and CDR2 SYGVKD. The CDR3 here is CAISGSWNSPLHF. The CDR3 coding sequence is TGTGCCATCAGTGGTTCGTGGAATTCACCCCTCCACTTT.

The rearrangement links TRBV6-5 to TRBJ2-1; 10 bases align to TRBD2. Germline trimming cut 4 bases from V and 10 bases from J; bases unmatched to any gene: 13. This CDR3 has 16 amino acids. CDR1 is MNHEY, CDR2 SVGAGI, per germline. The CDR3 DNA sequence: TGTGCCAGCAGTTCCTGGACTAGCGGTAGAAGTTACGAGCAGTTCTTC. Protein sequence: CASSSWTSGRSYEQFF.